Listed below are T cell receptor beta chains from one sample, sequenced in a study of T cell responses to AZD1222 COVID-19 vaccine. Profiling relied on immunoSEQ multiplex PCR, and the TCRdb table lists in-frame clones only, not all of them. The sample has 85,000 to 130,000 clones; over 70% are singletons. This specimen consisted of peripheral blood, obtained on day 0 of AZD1222 vaccination. The receptors here all came from an adult in good health. Each CDR3 is given with its conserved first and last residue. The order of the fields is J gene, clone size, D gene, V gene, CDR3 DNA, CDR3 protein. The D gene is left open where the match is weak. Size tells how often a clone was seen (once, few, many) or the class of an expanded clone, and some rows leave it out.

TRBJ1-1	.	.	TRBV28	TGTGCCAGCAGTTATGGGGGAACGCTCGCGAACACTGAAGCTTTCTTT	CASSYGGTLANTEAFF
TRBJ2-2	.	.	TRBV11-3	TGTGCCAGCAGCATACAGTACACCGGGGAGCTGTTTTTT	CASSIQYTGELFF
TRBJ2-2	.	.	TRBV28	TGTGCCAGCAGCCTCTGGACCACCGGGGAGCTGTTTTTT	CASSLWTTGELFF
TRBJ2-1	.	.	TRBV4-1	TGCGCCAGCAGCCAACAACCCGGACAGTCGGGTGCCAATGAGCAGTTCTTC	CASSQQPGQSGANEQFF
TRBJ1-2	.	.	TRBV29-1	TGCAGCGTTGAGTTGGTGGCAGGTGGTGGCTACACCTTC	CSVELVAGGGYTF
TRBJ2-3	.	.	TRBV19	TGTGCCAGTAGTATAATGGGGACGTACACAGATACGCAGTATTTT	CASSIMGTYTDTQYF
TRBJ2-3	.	.	TRBV12-3/TRBV12-4	TGTGCCAGCATGGAGCAGCGCACAGATACGCAGTATTTT	CASMEQRTDTQYF
TRBJ1-2	.	TRBD1	TRBV19	TGTGCCAGTATTCGGGCAGGGGGGAAAAACTATGGCTACACCTTC	CASIRAGGKNYGYTF
TRBJ1-1	.	.	TRBV13	TGTGCCAGCAGCCAACCCGACACTGAAGCTTTCTTT	CASSQPDTEAFF
TRBJ1-1	few	.	TRBV7-2	TGTGCCAGCAGCCTCCCGGGGCCCGGTGGAGCTTTCTTT	CASSLPGPGGAFF
TRBJ2-5	.	.	TRBV28	TGTGCCAGCAGTTTTGGGGGTGACCCAGGGACCCAGTACTTC	CASSFGGDPGTQYF
TRBJ1-1	.	TRBD1	TRBV5-1	TGCGCCAGCAGCTTGGGGGACAGGCAAAACACTGAAGCTTTCTTT	CASSLGDRQNTEAFF
TRBJ1-2	.	.	TRBV7-2	TGTGCTGAGCGTGTACGGACATCCTATGGCTACACCTTC	CAERVRTSYGYTF
TRBJ2-1	.	TRBD2	TRBV20-1	TGCAGTGCTAGTCGGGAGGATCGGAGCTCCTACAATGAGCAGTTCTTC	CSASREDRSSYNEQFF
TRBJ1-5	.	.	TRBV24-1	TGTGCCACGGGGGGGGTGGGCGCGAGCAATCAGCCCCAGCATTTT	CATGGVGASNQPQHF
TRBJ1-2	.	.	TRBV6-5	TGTGCCAGCAGGGAGCACGGGGGGGGGAACTATGGCTACACCTTC	CASREHGGGNYGYTF
TRBJ2-1	.	TRBD1	TRBV28	TGTGCCAGCTATCGGGGACAGGGCTTGTCATACAATGAGCAGTTCTTC	CASYRGQGLSYNEQFF
TRBJ2-3	.	TRBD2	TRBV24-1	TGTGCCACCAGTGCCCTTGGACTAGCCAGCACAGATACGCAGTATTTT	CATSALGLASTDTQYF
TRBJ2-7	.	.	TRBV7-8	TGTGCCGCAGCCCAGGCGGCCGCAACCTACGAGCAGTACTTC	CAAAQAAATYEQYF
TRBJ2-3	.	.	TRBV4-1	TGCGCCAGCAGCCGAACGCGGGCAGATACGCAGTATTTT	CASSRTRADTQYF
TRBJ1-5	.	TRBD1	TRBV27	TGTGCCAGCAGTCCGACAGGGCGCTATCAGCCCCAGCATTTT	CASSPTGRYQPQHF
TRBJ2-3	.	.	TRBV6-5	TGTGCCAGCTTCGAGTCGGATACGCAGTATTTT	CASFESDTQYF
TRBJ2-7	.	.	TRBV4-2	TGTGCCAGCAGCCAAGATCACTGGAAGGGGCAGTACTTC	CASSQDHWKGQYF
TRBJ2-5	.	TRBD1	TRBV18	TGTGCCAGCTCACCCCCGGACAGGCGACAAGAGACCCAGTACTTC	CASSPPDRRQETQYF
TRBJ1-1	.	.	TRBV29-1	TGCAGCGTACAAAGGGTGTTCAAGGCTTTCTTT	CSVQRVFKAFF
TRBJ2-7	.	.	TRBV27	TGTGCCAGCAGTATTCTACAGGGAGCCCCCTCCTACGAGCAGTACTTC	CASSILQGAPSYEQYF
TRBJ2-1	.	.	TRBV6-4	TGTGCCAGCAGTGCGGAGGCCGCGGATGAGCAGTTCTTC	CASSAEAADEQFF
TRBJ2-1	.	.	TRBV7-9	TGTGCCAGCAGCCCAACCGGGACTCCTACGAATGAGCAGTTCTTC	CASSPTGTPTNEQFF
TRBJ1-1	.	.	TRBV6-5	TGTGCCAGCAACGTACTCGGACATATCGGCACTGAAGCTTTCTTT	CASNVLGHIGTEAFF
TRBJ1-5	.	.	TRBV7-9	TGTGCCAGTCATCTGGAGGGTTATCAGCCCCAGCATTTT	CASHLEGYQPQHF
TRBJ1-2	.	.	TRBV28	TGTGCCAGCCAGATTCTTAACTATGGCTACACCTTC	CASQILNYGYTF
TRBJ2-1	.	TRBD1	TRBV19	TGTGCCAGTAGTACCATAACATTGGGACAGGGCTCCTACAATGAGCAGTTCTTC	CASSTITLGQGSYNEQFF
TRBJ1-1	.	.	TRBV7-9	TGTGCCAGCAGAGGACCGAACACTGAAGCTTTCTTT	CASRGPNTEAFF
TRBJ1-1	.	.	TRBV11-3	TGTGCCAGCAGCTTGGAGGGCGGGACTGAAGCTTTCTTT	CASSLEGGTEAFF
TRBJ2-5	.	.	TRBV27	TGTGCCAGCACCTTCCCCTTTTCTGTCCGAGAGACCCAGTACTTC	CASTFPFSVRETQYF
TRBJ1-5	few	.	TRBV19	TGTGCCAGTAGTTTAGGACAGCTTTATAGCAATCAGCCCCAGCATTTT	CASSLGQLYSNQPQHF